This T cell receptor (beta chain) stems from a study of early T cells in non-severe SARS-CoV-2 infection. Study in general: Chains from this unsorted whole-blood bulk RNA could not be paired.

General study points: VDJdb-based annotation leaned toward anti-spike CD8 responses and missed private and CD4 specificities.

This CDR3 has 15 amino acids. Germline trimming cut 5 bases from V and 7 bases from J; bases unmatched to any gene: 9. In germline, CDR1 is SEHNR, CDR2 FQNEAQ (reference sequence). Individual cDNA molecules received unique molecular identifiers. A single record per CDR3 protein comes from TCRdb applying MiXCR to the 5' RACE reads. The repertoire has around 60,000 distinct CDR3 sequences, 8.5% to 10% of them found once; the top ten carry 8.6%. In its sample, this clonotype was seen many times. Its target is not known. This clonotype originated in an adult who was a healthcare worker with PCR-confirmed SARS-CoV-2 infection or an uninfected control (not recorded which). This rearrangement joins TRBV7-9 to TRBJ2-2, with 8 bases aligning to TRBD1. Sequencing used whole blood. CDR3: CASSIAGGGSGELFF. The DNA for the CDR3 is TGTGCCAGCAGCATCGCAGGGGGCGGTAGCGGGGAGCTGTTTTTT.